This entry describes one T cell receptor (beta chain). This specimen comes from a study of blood T cell repertoires in COVID-19. Across the study: T cells, B-cell-depleted T cells, or PBMCs provided the cDNA or gDNA that served as material.

Up to 2 weeks before entering the study, exposed participants had met a COVID-19 case. The repertoire was sequenced with immunoSEQ multiplex PCR; TCRdb's copy has only in-frame clones and lacks some. Of a few hundred thousand clones listed, around nine tenths are singletons. Trimming removed 2 bases from V and 4 bases from J; junction bases left unmatched: 4. The CDR3 contains 14 residues. Germline CDR1 is SQVTM and CDR2 is ANQGSEA. The sequence derives from a woman aged 18 to 35 who had been exposed to COVID-19. The chain links TRBV29-1 to TRBJ2-3, with 9 bases fitting TRBD2. The sequenced sample consisted of PBMCs or T cells enriched from blood (not recorded which). The DNA for the CDR3 is TGCAGCGTTGAAATGGTAGCGGGAGCAGATACGCAGTATTTT. Its protein is CSVEMVAGADTQYF.